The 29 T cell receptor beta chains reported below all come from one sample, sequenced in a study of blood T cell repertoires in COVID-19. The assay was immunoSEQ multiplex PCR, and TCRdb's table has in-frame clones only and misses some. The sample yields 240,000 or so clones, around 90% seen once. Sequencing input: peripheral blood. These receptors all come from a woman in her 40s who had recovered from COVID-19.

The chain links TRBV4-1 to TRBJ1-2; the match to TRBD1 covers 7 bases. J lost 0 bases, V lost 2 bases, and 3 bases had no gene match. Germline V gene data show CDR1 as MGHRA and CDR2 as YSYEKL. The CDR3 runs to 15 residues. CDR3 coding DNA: TGCGCCAGCAGCCAAAACAGGGGATCTAACTATGGCTACACCTTC. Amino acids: CASSQNRGSNYGYTF.

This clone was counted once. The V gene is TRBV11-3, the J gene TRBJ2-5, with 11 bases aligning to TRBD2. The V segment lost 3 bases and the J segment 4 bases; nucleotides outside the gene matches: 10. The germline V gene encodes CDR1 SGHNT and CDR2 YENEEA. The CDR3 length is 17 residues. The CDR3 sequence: CASSFLGSGRGGETQYF. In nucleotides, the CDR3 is TGTGCCAGCAGCTTTCTGGGTAGCGGGAGGGGGGGAGAGACCCAGTACTTC. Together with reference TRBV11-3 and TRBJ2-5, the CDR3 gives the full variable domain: EAGVVQSPRYKIIEKKQPVAFWCNPISGHNTLYWYLQNLGQGPELLIRYENEEAVDDSQLPKDRFSAERLKGVDSTLKIQPAELGDSAVYLCASSFLGSGRGGETQYFGPGTRLLVL.

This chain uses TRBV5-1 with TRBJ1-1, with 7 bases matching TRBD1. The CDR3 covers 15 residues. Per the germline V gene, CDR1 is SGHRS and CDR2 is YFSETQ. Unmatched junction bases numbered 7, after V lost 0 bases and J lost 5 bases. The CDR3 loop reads CASSLAGTARTEAFF. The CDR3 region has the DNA TGCGCCAGCAGCTTGGCCGGGACAGCGAGGACTGAAGCTTTCTTT.

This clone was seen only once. The CDR3 region is CASSLGGDYEQYF. The CDR3 DNA reads as TGTGCCAGCAGCTTGGGGGGGGATTACGAGCAGTACTTC. The chain employs TRBV5-4 and TRBJ2-7, with a weak D call TRBD2 (6 bases). The CDR3 is 13 residues long. Germline CDR1 is SGHNT and CDR2 is YYREEE (reference sequence). Between the trimmed V and J ends, which lost 0 bases and 4 bases, there was a span of 8 bases.

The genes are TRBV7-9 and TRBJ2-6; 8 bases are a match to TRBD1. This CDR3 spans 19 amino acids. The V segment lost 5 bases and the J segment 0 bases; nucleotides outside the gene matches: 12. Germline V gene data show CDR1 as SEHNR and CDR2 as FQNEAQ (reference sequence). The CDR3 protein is CASSGQGAEHRSGANVLTF. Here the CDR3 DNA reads TGTGCCAGCAGCGGACAGGGCGCGGAACATCGCTCTGGGGCCAACGTCCTGACTTTC.

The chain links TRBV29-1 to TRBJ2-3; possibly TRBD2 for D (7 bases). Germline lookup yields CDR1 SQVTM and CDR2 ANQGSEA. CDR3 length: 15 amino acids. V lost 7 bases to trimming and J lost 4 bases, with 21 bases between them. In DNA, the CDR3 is TGCAGCGCCACCCGGAGGGGGGGTGGGGCAGATACGCAGTATTTT. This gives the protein CSATRRGGGADTQYF.

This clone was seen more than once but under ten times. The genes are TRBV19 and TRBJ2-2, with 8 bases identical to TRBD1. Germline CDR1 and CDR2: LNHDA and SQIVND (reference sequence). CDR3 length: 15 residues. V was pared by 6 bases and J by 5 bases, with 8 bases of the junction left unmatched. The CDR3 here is CASRPGGRGTGELFF. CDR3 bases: TGTGCCAGTAGGCCAGGGGGCCGGGGAACCGGGGAGCTGTTTTTT.

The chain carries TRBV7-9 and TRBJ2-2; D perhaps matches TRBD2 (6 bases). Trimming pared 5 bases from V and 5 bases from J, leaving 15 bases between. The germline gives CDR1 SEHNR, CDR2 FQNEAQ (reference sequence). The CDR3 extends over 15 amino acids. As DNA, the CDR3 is TGTGCCAGCAGCCCGGGAGTAGGTGGGACCGGGGAGCTGTTTTTT. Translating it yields CASSPGVGGTGELFF.

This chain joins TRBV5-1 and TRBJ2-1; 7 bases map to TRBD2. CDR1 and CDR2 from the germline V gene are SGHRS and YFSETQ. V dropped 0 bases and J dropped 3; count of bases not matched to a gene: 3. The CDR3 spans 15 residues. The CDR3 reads CASSLDPGGYNEQFF. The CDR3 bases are TGCGCCAGCAGCTTGGACCCGGGAGGCTACAATGAGCAGTTCTTC.

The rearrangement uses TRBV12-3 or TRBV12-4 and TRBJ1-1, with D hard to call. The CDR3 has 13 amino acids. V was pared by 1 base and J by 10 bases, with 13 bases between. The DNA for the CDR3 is TGTGCCAGCAGTTTAGGGGTAGGGAGAGGAGCTTTCTTT. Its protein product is CASSLGVGRGAFF.

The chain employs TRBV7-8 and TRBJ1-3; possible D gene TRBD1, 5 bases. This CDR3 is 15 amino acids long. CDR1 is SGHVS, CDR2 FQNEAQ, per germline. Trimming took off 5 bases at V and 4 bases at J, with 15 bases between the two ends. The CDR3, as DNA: TGTGCCAGCAGCCCGACAGAGCTTTTCGGAAACACCATATATTTT. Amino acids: CASSPTELFGNTIYF. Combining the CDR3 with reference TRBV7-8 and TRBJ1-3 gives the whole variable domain GAGVSQSPRYKVAKRGQDVALRCDPISGHVSLFWYQQALGQGPEFLTYFQNEAQLDKSGLPSDRFFAERPEGSVSTLKIQRTQQEDSAVYLCASSPTELFGNTIYFGEGSWLTVV.

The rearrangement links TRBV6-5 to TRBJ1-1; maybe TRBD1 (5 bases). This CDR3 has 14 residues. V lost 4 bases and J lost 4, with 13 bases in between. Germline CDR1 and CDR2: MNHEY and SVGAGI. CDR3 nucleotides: TGTGCCAGCAGTTGGGGGGTTGAGGGCACTGAAGCTTTCTTT. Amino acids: CASSWGVEGTEAFF.

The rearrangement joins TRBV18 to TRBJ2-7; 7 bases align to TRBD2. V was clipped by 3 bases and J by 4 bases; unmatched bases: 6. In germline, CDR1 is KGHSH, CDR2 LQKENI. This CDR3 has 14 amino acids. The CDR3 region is CASSPGLGQYEQYF. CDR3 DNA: TGTGCCAGCTCACCCGGACTAGGTCAGTACGAGCAGTACTTC.

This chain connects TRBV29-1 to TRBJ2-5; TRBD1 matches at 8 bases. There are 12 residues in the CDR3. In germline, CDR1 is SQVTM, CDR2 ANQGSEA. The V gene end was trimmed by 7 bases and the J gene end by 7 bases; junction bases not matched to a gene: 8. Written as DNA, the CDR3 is TGCAGCGCCGGACAGGGAGGAGGGACCCAGTACTTC. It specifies CSAGQGGGTQYF.

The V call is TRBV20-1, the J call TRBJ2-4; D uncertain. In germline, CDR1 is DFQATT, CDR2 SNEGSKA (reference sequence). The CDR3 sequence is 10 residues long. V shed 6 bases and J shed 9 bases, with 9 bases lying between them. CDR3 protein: CSAHRGIQYF. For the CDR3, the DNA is TGCAGTGCCCACCGCGGCATTCAGTACTTC.

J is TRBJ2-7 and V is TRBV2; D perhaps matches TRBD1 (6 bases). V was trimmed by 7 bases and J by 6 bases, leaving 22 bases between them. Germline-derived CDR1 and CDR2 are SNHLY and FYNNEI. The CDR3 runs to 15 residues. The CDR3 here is CASTSPGTQFAEQYF. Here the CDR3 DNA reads TGTGCCAGCACCTCCCCCGGGACACAATTCGCCGAGCAGTACTTC.

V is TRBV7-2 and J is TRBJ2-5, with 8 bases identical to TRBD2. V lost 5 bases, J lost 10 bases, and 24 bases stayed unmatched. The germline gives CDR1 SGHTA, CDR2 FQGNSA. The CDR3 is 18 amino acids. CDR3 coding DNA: TGTGCCAGCAGCCCACGCCGGCTAGCGGGCCCTCCCACCAAGAGCCAGTACTTC. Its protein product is CASSPRRLAGPPTKSQYF.

DNA of the CDR3: TGTGCCAGCAGCTTGGTAGCGGGAGGCCAAAACATTCAGTACTTC. Translated: CASSLVAGGQNIQYF. V usage is TRBV5-8 and J usage is TRBJ2-4, with 10 bases fitting TRBD2. Germline CDR1 SGHTS, CDR2 YDEGEE. After removal of 0 bases from V and 5 bases from J, the junction contained 2 bases not matched to a gene. The CDR3 contains 15 residues.

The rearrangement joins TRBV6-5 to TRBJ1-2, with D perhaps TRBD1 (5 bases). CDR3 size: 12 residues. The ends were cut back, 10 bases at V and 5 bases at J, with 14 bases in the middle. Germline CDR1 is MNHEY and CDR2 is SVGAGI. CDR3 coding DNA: TGTGCCAACTGGGGCTTCGGGTATGGCTACACCTTC. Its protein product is CANWGFGYGYTF.

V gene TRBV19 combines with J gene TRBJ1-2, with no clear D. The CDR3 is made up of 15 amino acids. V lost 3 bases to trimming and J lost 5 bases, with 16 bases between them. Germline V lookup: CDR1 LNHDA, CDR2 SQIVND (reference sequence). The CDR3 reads CASSIGFGYGYGYTF. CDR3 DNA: TGTGCCAGTAGTATCGGGTTCGGCTATGGGTATGGCTACACCTTC. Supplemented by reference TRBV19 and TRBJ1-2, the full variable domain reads DGGITQSPKYLFRKEGQNVTLSCEQNLNHDAMYWYRQDPGQGLRLIYYSQIVNDFQKGDIAEGYSVSREKKESFPLTVTSAQKNPTAFYLCASSIGFGYGYGYTFGSGTRLTVV.

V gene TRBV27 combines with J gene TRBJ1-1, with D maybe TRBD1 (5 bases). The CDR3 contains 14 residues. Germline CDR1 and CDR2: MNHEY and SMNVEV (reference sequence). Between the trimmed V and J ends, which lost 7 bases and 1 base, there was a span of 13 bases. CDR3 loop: CASTRGLGNTEAFF. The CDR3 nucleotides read TGTGCCAGCACCCGGGGGTTGGGGAACACTGAAGCTTTCTTT.

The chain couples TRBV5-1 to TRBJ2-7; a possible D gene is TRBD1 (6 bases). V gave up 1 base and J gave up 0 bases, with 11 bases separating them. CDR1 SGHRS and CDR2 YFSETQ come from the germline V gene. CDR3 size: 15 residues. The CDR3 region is CASSLFPDSSYEQYF. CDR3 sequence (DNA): TGCGCCAGCAGCTTGTTCCCGGACAGCTCCTACGAGCAGTACTTC.

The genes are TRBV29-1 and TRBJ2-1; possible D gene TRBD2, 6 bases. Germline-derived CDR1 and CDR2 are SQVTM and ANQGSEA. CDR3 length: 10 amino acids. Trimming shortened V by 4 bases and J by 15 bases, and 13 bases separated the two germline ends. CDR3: CSVVETSPFF. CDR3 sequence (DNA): TGCAGCGTTGTGGAGACTAGTCCGTTCTTC.

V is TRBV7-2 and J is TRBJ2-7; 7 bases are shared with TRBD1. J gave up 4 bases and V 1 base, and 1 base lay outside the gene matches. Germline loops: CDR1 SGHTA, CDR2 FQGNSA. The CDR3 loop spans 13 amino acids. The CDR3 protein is CASSLGDRYEQYF. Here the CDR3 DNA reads TGTGCCAGCAGCTTAGGGGACAGATACGAGCAGTACTTC.

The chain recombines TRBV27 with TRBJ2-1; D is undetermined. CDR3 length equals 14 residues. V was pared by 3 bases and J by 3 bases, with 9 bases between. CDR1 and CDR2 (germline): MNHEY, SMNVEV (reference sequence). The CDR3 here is CASSLVSNYNEQFF. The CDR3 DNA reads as TGTGCCAGCAGTTTGGTGTCTAACTACAATGAGCAGTTCTTC.

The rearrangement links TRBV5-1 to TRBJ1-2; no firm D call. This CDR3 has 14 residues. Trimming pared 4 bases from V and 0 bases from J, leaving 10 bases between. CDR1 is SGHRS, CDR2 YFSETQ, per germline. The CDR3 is CASSRGAPNYGYTF. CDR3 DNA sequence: TGCGCCAGCAGCCGGGGAGCCCCTAACTATGGCTACACCTTC.

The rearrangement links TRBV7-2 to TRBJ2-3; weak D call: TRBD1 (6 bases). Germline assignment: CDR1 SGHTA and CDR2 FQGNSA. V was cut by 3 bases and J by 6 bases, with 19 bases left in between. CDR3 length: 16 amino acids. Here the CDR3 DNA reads TGTGCCAGCAGCTTCGGCCGCCAGGGGCGAGGCGATACGCAGTATTTT. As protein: CASSFGRQGRGDTQYF. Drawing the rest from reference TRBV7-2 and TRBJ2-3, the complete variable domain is GAGVSQSPSNKVTEKGKDVELRCDPISGHTALYWYRQSLGQGLEFLIYFQGNSAPDKSGLPSDRFSAERTGGSVSTLTIQRTQQEDSAVYLCASSFGRQGRGDTQYFGPGTRLTVL.

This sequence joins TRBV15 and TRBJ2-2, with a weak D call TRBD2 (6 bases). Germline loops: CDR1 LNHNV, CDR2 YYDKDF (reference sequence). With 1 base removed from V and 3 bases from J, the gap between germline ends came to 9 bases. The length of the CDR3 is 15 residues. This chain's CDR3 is CATSRAGVDTGELFF. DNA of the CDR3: TGTGCCACCAGCAGAGCGGGGGTCGACACCGGGGAGCTGTTTTTT.

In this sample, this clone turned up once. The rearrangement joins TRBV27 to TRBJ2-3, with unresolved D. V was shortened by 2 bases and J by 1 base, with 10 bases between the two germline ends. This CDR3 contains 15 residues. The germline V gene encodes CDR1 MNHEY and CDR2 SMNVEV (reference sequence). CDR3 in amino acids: CASSLAARGTDTQYF. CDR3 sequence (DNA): TGTGCCAGCAGTTTAGCGGCTCGTGGCACAGATACGCAGTATTTT.